This T cell receptor (beta chain) is from a study of response to subunit inactivated influenza vaccine. In its sample, this clonotype was seen a few times. Its antigen is still unknown. General study findings and limits: Each seasonal flu vaccination may recruit only limited new T cells, authors suggested.

TCRdb re-called the RT-PCR reads with MiXCR, one entry per CDR3 protein. This table holds around 540,000 distinct CDR3 sequences, approximately 12% found once. With V trimmed by 4 bases and J by 2 bases, 7 bases remained unmatched. Germline loops: CDR1 DFQATT, CDR2 SNEGSKA (reference sequence). The CDR3 spans 15 residues. The specimen was PBMCs from blood, collected on the day of vaccination. The receptor comes from a man in his fifties or sixties who received an inactivated influenza vaccine. The chain links TRBV20-1 to TRBJ2-7; 11 bases match TRBD1. CDR3 in amino acids: CSATFPGQGAYEQYF. The CDR3 nucleotides read TGCAGTGCTACCTTCCCGGGACAGGGGGCCTACGAGCAGTACTTC.